The present T cell receptor (beta chain) was sequenced within a study of control samples from healthy donors and cancer patients. Assay: immunoSEQ multiplex PCR; the TCRdb copy retains only in-frame clones and omits some. The sample includes some 100,000 clones, more than 85% of them seen just once. The V and J ends lost 6 bases and 3 bases respectively, with 11 bases between them. In germline, CDR1 is MNHEY, CDR2 SVGAGI. The CDR3 is 13 amino acids. V is TRBV6-5 and J is TRBJ1-1; a weak D match, TRBD1 (5 bases). Sequenced: blood. The TCR sequence derives from a man aged 25 to 40 in good health. The CDR3 is CASSGHQYTEAFF. For the CDR3, the DNA is TGTGCCAGCAGCGGACACCAGTACACTGAAGCTTTCTTT.